Listed here are 26 T cell receptor beta chains from one sample, sequenced in a study of shared clonotypes between healthy human individuals. Using immunoSEQ multiplex PCR, the repertoire was profiled, and TCRdb retains in-frame clones only, with some absent. The top ten clones hold more than 1.5% of a sample with 550,000 to 700,000 clones, 73% of them seen once. The specimen was memory CD4+ T cells sorted from blood. Subset: CD45RA-negative fraction. These receptors all come from a woman under 40 in good health.

The chain is built from TRBV5-4 and TRBJ1-2; unclear D gene. CDR1 is SGHNT and CDR2 is YYREEE in the germline V gene (reference sequence). This CDR3 is built from 15 residues. V was trimmed by 1 base and J by 0 bases, leaving 10 bases between them. The CDR3 bases are TGTGCCAGCAGCTTGCCAGGACGGGCTAACTATGGCTACACCTTC. This encodes CASSLPGRANYGYTF.

The V and J genes are TRBV5-1 and TRBJ1-5, with D unclear. V gave up 2 bases and J gave up 2 bases, with 17 bases separating them. Germline V CDR1 and CDR2: SGHRS, YFSETQ. CDR3 length: 17 residues. CDR3 sequence (DNA): TGCGCCAGCAGCTTCCGTGACAAGTGGGATGGCAATCAGCCCCAGCATTTT. This codes for CASSFRDKWDGNQPQHF.

The chain has TRBV2 and TRBJ1-6; D is unclear. The CDR3 runs to 14 residues. Trimming pared 1 base from V and 10 bases from J, leaving 11 bases between. Germline V lookup: CDR1 SNHLY, CDR2 FYNNEI. This CDR3 reads CASSEEGSRSPLHF. In nucleotides, the CDR3 is TGTGCCAGCAGTGAAGAGGGAAGTAGATCACCCCTCCACTTT. The complete variable domain, with remaining parts taken from reference TRBV2 and TRBJ1-6, reads EPEVTQTPSHQVTQMGQEVILRCVPISNHLYFYWYRQILGQKVEFLVSFYNNEISEKSEIFDDQFSVERPDGSNFTLKIRSTKLEDSAMYFCASSEEGSRSPLHFGNGTRLTVT.

V and J are TRBV19 and TRBJ2-3, with D tentatively TRBD1 (5 bases). The CDR3 loop spans 14 amino acids. The V gene's germline CDR1 is LNHDA and CDR2 SQIVND (reference sequence). Trimming took 4 bases from V and 4 from J, leaving 12 bases between them. CDR3 coding DNA: TGTGCCAGTAGTACCGCCGGCAGGGCAGATACGCAGTATTTT. Encoded protein: CASSTAGRADTQYF.

The gene calls are TRBV19 and TRBJ2-3; D is undetermined. Germline values: CDR1 LNHDA, CDR2 SQIVND (reference sequence). V shed 3 bases and J shed 4 bases, with 5 bases lying between them. The CDR3 covers 12 residues. The CDR3 here is CASSINPDTQYF. CDR3 DNA: TGTGCCAGTAGTATCAACCCAGATACGCAGTATTTT.

The rearrangement uses TRBV28 and TRBJ1-1; possibly TRBD1 for D (5 bases). The germline gives CDR1 MDHEN, CDR2 SYDVKM. This CDR3 region has 14 residues. The V gene lost 3 bases and the J gene lost 4 bases, with 12 bases spanning the gap. DNA of the CDR3: TGTGCCAGCAGTTTTGGAGGGGCCGGCACTGAAGCTTTCTTT. Protein: CASSFGGAGTEAFF.

V gene TRBV28 combines with J gene TRBJ1-1, with 8 bases lining up with TRBD1. The junction had 8 bases not matched to a gene; V was cut back by 6 bases and J by 5 bases. The germline CDR1 and CDR2 sequences are MDHEN and SYDVKM. The CDR3 extends over 14 amino acids. The CDR3 nucleotides read TGTGCCAGCAGCCTAACAGGGGGAGGAACTGAAGCTTTCTTT. This codes for CASSLTGGGTEAFF.

This chain uses TRBV11-2 with TRBJ1-1; D is possibly TRBD1 (6 bases). Germline CDR1 SGHAT, CDR2 FQNNGV. The CDR3 is 16 residues long. V lost 2 bases to trimming and J lost 0 bases, with 13 bases between them. As DNA, the CDR3 is TGTGCCAGCAGCTTAAGCGCAGGGGCCATGAACACTGAAGCTTTCTTT. This translates into CASSLSAGAMNTEAFF.

The genes are TRBV2 and TRBJ1-1; 8 bases are shared with TRBD1. V lost 5 bases to trimming and J lost 1 base; unmatched junction nucleotides: 3. Germline assignment: CDR1 SNHLY and CDR2 FYNNEI. The CDR3 covers 14 residues. The CDR3 region is CASSQQGGNTEAFF. In DNA, the CDR3 is TGTGCCAGCAGTCAACAGGGGGGGAACACTGAAGCTTTCTTT.

The chain uses TRBV2 and TRBJ1-4, with D tentatively TRBD1 (5 bases). Germline values: CDR1 SNHLY, CDR2 FYNNEI. The V end was cut by 4 bases, the J end by 6 bases, with 12 bases between. This CDR3 region has 14 residues. The CDR3 DNA reads as TGTGCCAGCAGTGTCGGCGGGGGGTATGAAAAACTGTTTTTT. It codes for CASSVGGGYEKLFF.

The rearrangement links TRBV6-1 to TRBJ1-2; TRBD1 matches 7 bases. The V segment lost 2 bases and the J segment 3 bases; nucleotides outside the gene matches: 6. Germline CDR1 is MNHNS and CDR2 is SASEGT. This CDR3 is built from 15 residues. CDR3 in amino acids: CASSESGGSDYGYTF. The CDR3 nucleotides read TGTGCCAGCAGTGAATCAGGGGGTAGCGACTATGGCTACACCTTC.

The chain combines TRBV6-4 with TRBJ2-1; 9 bases line up with TRBD2. V lost 2 bases, J lost 5 bases, and 4 bases stayed unmatched. CDR3 length: 15 amino acids. Germline lookup yields CDR1 MRHNA and CDR2 SNTAGT. The CDR3, as DNA: TGTGCCAGCAGTGACGGACTAGCGCCCAACAATGAGCAGTTCTTC. Its translation is CASSDGLAPNNEQFF.

The gene calls are TRBV18 and TRBJ2-2; D is undetermined. Germline V gene data show CDR1 as KGHSH and CDR2 as LQKENI. The CDR3 runs to 15 residues. The ends were cut back, 8 bases at V and 0 bases at J, with 13 bases in the middle. The CDR3 is CASPRGGANTGELFF. The CDR3 nucleotides read TGTGCCAGCCCACGAGGCGGCGCGAACACCGGGGAGCTGTTTTTT.

V is TRBV14 and J is TRBJ1-1; 9 bases fit TRBD1. The CDR3 spans 13 residues. CDR1 is SGHDN, CDR2 FVKESK, per germline. Trimming at V came to 4 bases and at J to 5 bases, leaving 2 bases not matched to a gene. Here the CDR3 DNA reads TGTGCCAGCAGCCTGACAGGGGGAACTGAAGCTTTCTTT. Translation: CASSLTGGTEAFF.

This chain uses TRBV19 with TRBJ2-7; D remains ambiguous. Germline assignment: CDR1 LNHDA and CDR2 SQIVND (reference sequence). Trimming removed 5 bases at V and 1 base at J, with 12 bases between. The CDR3 extends over 14 amino acids. In nucleotides, the CDR3 is TGTGCCAGTAGTCCCTCCACCGGGTCCTACGAGCAGTACTTC. It translates to CASSPSTGSYEQYF.

This chain joins TRBV7-8 and TRBJ1-3, with 7 nucleotides matching TRBD1. Trimming took 2 bases from V and 8 from J; bases not matched to a gene: 9. CDR1 is SGHVS and CDR2 is FQNEAQ in the germline V gene. CDR3 length: 15 residues. The chain's CDR3 is CASSLMTGTSDTIYF. The CDR3 DNA reads as TGTGCCAGCAGCTTAATGACAGGGACGAGCGACACCATATATTTT.

This clone was counted a few times. This chain uses TRBV5-1 with TRBJ2-1, with TRBD2 matching over 8 bases. This CDR3 has 15 residues. J lost 4 bases, V lost 2 bases, and 5 bases had no gene match. Germline assignment: CDR1 SGHRS and CDR2 YFSETQ. The CDR3 loop reads CASSLIAGNYNEQFF. The CDR3 coding sequence is TGCGCCAGCAGCTTAATAGCGGGGAATTACAATGAGCAGTTCTTC. Combining the CDR3 with reference TRBV5-1 and TRBJ2-1 gives the whole variable domain KAGVTQTPRYLIKTRGQQVTLSCSPISGHRSVSWYQQTPGQGLQFLFEYFSETQRNKGNFPGRFSGRQFSNSRSEMNVSTLELGDSALYLCASSLIAGNYNEQFFGPGTRLTVL.

The chain recombines TRBV4-1 with TRBJ2-5; D remains ambiguous. Germline CDR1 is MGHRA and CDR2 is YSYEKL. The V end lost 1 base, the J end lost 5 bases, and 8 bases lay between the germline ends. The CDR3 is 13 amino acids. As DNA, the CDR3 is TGCGCCAGCAGCCAAGGCGCTCGGGAGACCCAGTACTTC. This codes for CASSQGARETQYF.

The chain combines TRBV5-1 with TRBJ2-3; 7 nucleotides match TRBD1. V shed 4 bases, J shed 2 bases, and the junction held 13 bases outside the gene matches. Germline CDR1 and CDR2: SGHRS and YFSETQ. The CDR3 extends over 17 amino acids. Written as DNA, the CDR3 is TGCGCCAGCAGCGGACGGGACAGCTACCAGGACACAGATACGCAGTATTTT. This translates into CASSGRDSYQDTDTQYF.

This chain uses TRBV4-1 with TRBJ2-3, with D perhaps matching TRBD2 (7 bases). This CDR3 spans 19 amino acids. Trimming cost V 7 bases and J 4 bases, with 30 bases left between them. CDR1 and CDR2 (germline): MGHRA, YSYEKL. The CDR3 is CASIRVPLGGPGRADTQYF. The DNA for the CDR3 is TGCGCCAGCATCAGAGTCCCACTAGGGGGGCCAGGGAGGGCAGATACGCAGTATTTT.

The CDR3 sequence: CASTVSSGTSTDTQYF. The CDR3 region has the DNA TGCGCCAGCACGGTGTCTAGCGGGACCAGCACAGATACGCAGTATTTT. This chain joins TRBV5-1 and TRBJ2-3; TRBD2 agrees at 9 bases. CDR1 SGHRS and CDR2 YFSETQ come from the germline V gene. The CDR3 totals 16 residues. The V gene end was trimmed by 6 bases and the J gene end by 0 bases; junction bases not matched to a gene: 8. The variable domain in full, completed from reference TRBV5-1 and TRBJ2-3, reads KAGVTQTPRYLIKTRGQQVTLSCSPISGHRSVSWYQQTPGQGLQFLFEYFSETQRNKGNFPGRFSGRQFSNSRSEMNVSTLELGDSALYLCASTVSSGTSTDTQYFGPGTRLTVL.

This clone was seen a few times. J is TRBJ2-3 and V is TRBV19; D gene unclear. Germline V gene sequence: CDR1 LNHDA, CDR2 SQIVND (reference sequence). The CDR3 spans 12 residues. V was pared by 1 base and J by 6 bases, with 5 bases between. The CDR3 here is CASSIARDTQYF. In nucleotides, the CDR3 is TGTGCCAGTAGTATAGCGCGGGATACGCAGTATTTT.

This clone was seen more than once but under ten times. V gene TRBV5-6 combines with J gene TRBJ2-1; D is uncertain. The CDR3 totals 15 residues. The V end was cut by 0 bases, the J end by 0 bases, with 7 bases between. Germline CDR1 is SGHDT and CDR2 is YYEEEE. Written as DNA, the CDR3 is TGTGCCAGCAGCTTGGGGCTACTCTCCTACAATGAGCAGTTCTTC. Translation: CASSLGLLSYNEQFF.

The chain recombines TRBV7-9 with TRBJ2-4; TRBD2 matches at 9 bases. The germline gives CDR1 SEHNR, CDR2 FQNEAQ (reference sequence). The CDR3 is made up of 13 amino acids. With V trimmed by 8 bases and J by 9 bases, 8 bases remained unmatched. The CDR3 reads CASGGTSFGIQYF. In DNA, the CDR3 is TGTGCCAGCGGGGGGACTAGCTTTGGCATTCAGTACTTC.

The chain recombines TRBV6-5 with TRBJ1-2; TRBD1 matches at 7 bases. With V trimmed by 0 bases and J by 8 bases, 6 bases remained unmatched. CDR1 is MNHEY, CDR2 SVGAGI, per germline. This CDR3 spans 14 amino acids. The CDR3 bases are TGTGCCAGCAGTTACTCCCAGGGGGGACGCGGCTACACCTTC. This sequence encodes CASSYSQGGRGYTF.

The chain combines TRBV29-1 with TRBJ1-1, with D uncertain. CDR3 length equals 13 residues. Germline lookup yields CDR1 SQVTM and CDR2 ANQGSEA. V gave up 6 bases and J gave up 1 base, with 12 bases separating them. For the CDR3, the DNA is TGCAGCGTACGGGAAGTTAGGAACACTGAAGCTTTCTTT. The encoded protein is CSVREVRNTEAFF.